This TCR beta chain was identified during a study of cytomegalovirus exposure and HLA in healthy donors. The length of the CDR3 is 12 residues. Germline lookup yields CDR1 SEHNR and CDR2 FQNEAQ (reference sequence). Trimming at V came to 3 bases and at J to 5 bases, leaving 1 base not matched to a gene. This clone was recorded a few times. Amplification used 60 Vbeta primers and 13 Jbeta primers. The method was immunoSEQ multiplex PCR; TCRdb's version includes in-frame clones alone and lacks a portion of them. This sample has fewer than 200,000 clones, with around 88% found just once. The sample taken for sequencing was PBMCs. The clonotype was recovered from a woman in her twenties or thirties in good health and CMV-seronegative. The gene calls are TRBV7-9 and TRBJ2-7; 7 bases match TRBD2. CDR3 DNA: TGTGCCAGCAGCTTGGGGGGGGACGAGCAGTACTTC. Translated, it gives CASSLGGDEQYF.